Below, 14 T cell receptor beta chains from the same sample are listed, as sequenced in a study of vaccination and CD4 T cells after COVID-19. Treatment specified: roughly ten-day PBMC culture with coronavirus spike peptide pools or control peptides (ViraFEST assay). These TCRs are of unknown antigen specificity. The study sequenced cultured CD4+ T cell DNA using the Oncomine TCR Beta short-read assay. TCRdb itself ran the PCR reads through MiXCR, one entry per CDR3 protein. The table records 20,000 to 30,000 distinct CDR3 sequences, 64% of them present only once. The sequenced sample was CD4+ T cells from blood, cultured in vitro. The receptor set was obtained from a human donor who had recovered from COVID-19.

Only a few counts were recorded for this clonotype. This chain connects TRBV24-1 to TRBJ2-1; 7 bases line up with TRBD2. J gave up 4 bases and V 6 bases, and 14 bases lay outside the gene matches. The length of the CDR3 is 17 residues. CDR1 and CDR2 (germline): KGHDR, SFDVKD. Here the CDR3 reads CATSSYSSGAGYNEQFF. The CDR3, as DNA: TGTGCCACCAGTTCTTACTCCAGCGGGGCGGGATACAATGAGCAGTTCTTC.

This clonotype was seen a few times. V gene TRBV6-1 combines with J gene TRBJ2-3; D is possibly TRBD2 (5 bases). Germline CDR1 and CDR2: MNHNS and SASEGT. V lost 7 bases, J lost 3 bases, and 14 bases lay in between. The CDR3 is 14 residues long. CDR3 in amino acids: CASTSQRATDTQYF. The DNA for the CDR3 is TGTGCCAGCACCTCTCAGAGGGCGACAGATACGCAGTATTTT.

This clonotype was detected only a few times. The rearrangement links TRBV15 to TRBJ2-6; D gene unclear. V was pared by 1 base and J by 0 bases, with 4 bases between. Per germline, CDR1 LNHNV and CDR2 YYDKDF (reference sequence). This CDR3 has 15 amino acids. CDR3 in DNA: TGTGCCACCAGCAGAGTTAGCTCTGGGGCCAACGTCCTGACTTTC. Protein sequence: CATSRVSSGANVLTF.

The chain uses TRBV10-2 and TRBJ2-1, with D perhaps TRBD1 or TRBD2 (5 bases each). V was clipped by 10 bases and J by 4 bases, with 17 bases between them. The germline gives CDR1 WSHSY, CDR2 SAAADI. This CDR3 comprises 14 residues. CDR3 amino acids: CATTRDGVYNEQFF. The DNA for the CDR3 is TGCGCCACCACTCGGGACGGAGTGTACAATGAGCAGTTCTTC.

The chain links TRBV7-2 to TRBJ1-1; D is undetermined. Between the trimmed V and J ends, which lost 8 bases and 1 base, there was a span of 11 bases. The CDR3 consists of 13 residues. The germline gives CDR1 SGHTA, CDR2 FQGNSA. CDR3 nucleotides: TGTGCCAGCGGAGGCTTCAGGAACACTGAAGCTTTCTTT. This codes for CASGGFRNTEAFF.

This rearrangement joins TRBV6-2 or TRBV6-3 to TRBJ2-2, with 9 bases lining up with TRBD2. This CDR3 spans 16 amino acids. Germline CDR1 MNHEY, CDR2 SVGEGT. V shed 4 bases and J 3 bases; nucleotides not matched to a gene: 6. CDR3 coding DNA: TGTGCCAGCAGTTCTGACTCTAGCGGGGACACCGGGGAGCTGTTTTTT. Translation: CASSSDSSGDTGELFF.

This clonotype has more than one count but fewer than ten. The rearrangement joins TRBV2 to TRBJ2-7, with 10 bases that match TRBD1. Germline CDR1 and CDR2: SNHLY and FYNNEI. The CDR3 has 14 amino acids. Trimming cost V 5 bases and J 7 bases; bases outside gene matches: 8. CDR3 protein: CASSRDRGSGEQYF. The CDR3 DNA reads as TGTGCCAGCAGTCGGGACAGGGGTTCGGGTGAGCAGTACTTC.

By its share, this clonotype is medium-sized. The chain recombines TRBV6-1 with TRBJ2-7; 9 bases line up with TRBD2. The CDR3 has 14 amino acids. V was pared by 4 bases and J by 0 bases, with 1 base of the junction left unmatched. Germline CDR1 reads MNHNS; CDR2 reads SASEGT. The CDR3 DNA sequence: TGTGCCAGCAGTGGTAGCGGGAGCTCCTACGAGCAGTACTTC. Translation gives CASSGSGSSYEQYF.

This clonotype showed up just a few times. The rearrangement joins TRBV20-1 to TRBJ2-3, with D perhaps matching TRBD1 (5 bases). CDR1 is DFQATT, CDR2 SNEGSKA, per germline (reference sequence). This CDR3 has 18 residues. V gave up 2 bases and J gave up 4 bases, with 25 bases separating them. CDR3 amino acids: CSARRGLVGIALADTQYF. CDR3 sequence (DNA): TGCAGTGCTAGAAGGGGCTTGGTAGGAATTGCTTTAGCAGATACGCAGTATTTT.

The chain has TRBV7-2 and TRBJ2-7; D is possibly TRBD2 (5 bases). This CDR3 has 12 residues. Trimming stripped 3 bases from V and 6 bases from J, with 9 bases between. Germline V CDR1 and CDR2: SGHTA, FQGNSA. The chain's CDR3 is CASSFWAGEQYF. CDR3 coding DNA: TGTGCCAGCAGCTTTTGGGCGGGCGAGCAGTACTTC.

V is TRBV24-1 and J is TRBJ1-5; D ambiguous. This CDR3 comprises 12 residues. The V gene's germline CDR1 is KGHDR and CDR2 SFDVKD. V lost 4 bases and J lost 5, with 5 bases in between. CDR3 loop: CATSDQDQPQHF. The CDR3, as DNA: TGTGCCACCAGTGACCAGGATCAGCCCCAGCATTTT.

CDR3 in DNA: TGTGCCAGCACTAATAACAGGGGGAGGACCGGGGAGCTGTTTTTT. Protein sequence: CASTNNRGRTGELFF. This chain uses TRBV27 with TRBJ2-2, with 8 bases fitting TRBD1. Germline CDR1 and CDR2: MNHEY and SMNVEV (reference sequence). This CDR3 has 15 amino acids. V shed 7 bases, J shed 5 bases, and the junction held 9 bases outside the gene matches.

CDR3 amino acids: CASSAGFLSGGETQYF. Here the CDR3 DNA reads TGTGCCAGCAGCGCCGGGTTTTTGTCTGGAGGGGAGACCCAGTACTTC. The gene calls are TRBV25-1 and TRBJ2-5, with D tentatively TRBD2 (6 bases). Trimming shortened V by 6 bases and J by 5 bases, and 22 bases separated the two germline ends. The CDR3 loop spans 16 amino acids. The germline V gene encodes CDR1 MGHDK and CDR2 SYGVNS.

The CDR3 here is CSARGPVTGGNQPQHF. The CDR3, as DNA: TGCAGTGCTAGAGGTCCTGTCACAGGGGGCAATCAGCCCCAGCATTTT. The chain joins TRBV20-1 to TRBJ1-5; 7 bases line up with TRBD1. CDR3 length equals 16 residues. Trimming cost V 1 base and J 2 bases; bases outside gene matches: 8. CDR1 and CDR2 (germline): DFQATT, SNEGSKA (reference sequence).